A selection of T cell receptor beta chains follows, all from one sample in a study of blood T cell repertoires in COVID-19. Profiled with immunoSEQ multiplex PCR; TCRdb holds only in-frame clones, not every one. In the table there are about 200,000 clones, approximately 90% of which are singletons. Sequenced: PBMCs or T cells enriched from blood (not recorded which). Receptor source: a woman aged 25 to 39 who had recovered from COVID-19. Both conserved end residues are part of each CDR3. The D gene is left open where the match is weak. Only some rows state a clone size, as once, few, many or a class for expanded clones.

TRBV21-1	NA	NA	TRBJ2-7	TGTGCCAGCAGCAAAAAACCGCCCTTTACTAGCGGGAGGACCCACTATATCTCCTACGAGCAGTACTTC	CASSKKPPFTSGRTHYISYEQYF
TRBV7-6	NA	NA	TRBJ1-1	TGTGCCAGCAGCTTAGGGGAGTACACTGAAGCTTTCTTT	CASSLGEYTEAFF
TRBV6-2/TRBV6-3	NA	NA	TRBJ2-7	TGTGCCAGCAGCACTGCCTACGAGCAGTACTTC	CASSTAYEQYF
TRBV19	once	NA	TRBJ1-1	TGTGCCAGTAGTATAGGGTTCCTCCGGGGGGAGGTCACTGAAGCTTTCTTT	CASSIGFLRGEVTEAFF
TRBV7-2	NA	TRBD2	TRBJ2-5	TGTGCCAGCAGCCTTGGACTAGCGGGCGAGACCCAGTACTTC	CASSLGLAGETQYF
TRBV7-2	NA	NA	TRBJ1-2	TGTGCCAGCAGCTTACCAGGGACACGTGGCTACACCTTC	CASSLPGTRGYTF
TRBV30	NA	NA	TRBJ1-5	TGTGCCTGGGGATTCCGGACGGGGGAAGGTCAGCCCCAGCATTTT	CAWGFRTGEGQPQHF
TRBV7-9	NA	NA	TRBJ1-3	TGTGCCAGCAGCCGTTCTGGAAACACCATATATTTT	CASSRSGNTIYF
TRBV11-3	NA	NA	TRBJ1-4	TGTGCCAGCAGCTTAAACAGCCTTGAAAAACTGTTTTTT	CASSLNSLEKLFF
TRBV6-2/TRBV6-3	once	NA	TRBJ2-2	TGTGCCAGCAGTTACTCCGGGCGGGCCACCGGGGAGCTGTTTTTT	CASSYSGRATGELFF
TRBV9	NA	TRBD2	TRBJ2-5	TGTGCCAGCAGCCCCAAAGGGACTAGCGTAGGTGAGACCCAGTACTTC	CASSPKGTSVGETQYF
TRBV5-1	NA	NA	TRBJ1-2	TGCGCCAGCAGCTTGGCGACAGTTAACTATGGCTACACCTTC	CASSLATVNYGYTF
TRBV20-1	NA	TRBD2	TRBJ2-7	TGCAGTGCTAGTTGGCCTAGCGGGGGTGATTACGAGCAGTACTTC	CSASWPSGGDYEQYF
TRBV4-1	NA	NA	TRBJ1-5	TGCGCCAGCAGCCAAGATACGAGACAGAGCAATCAGCCCCAGCATTTT	CASSQDTRQSNQPQHF
TRBV6-5	few	NA	TRBJ2-3	TGTGCCAGCCGGGATCCCCTCGAGAATACGCAGTATTTT	CASRDPLENTQYF
TRBV30	NA	NA	TRBJ1-2	TGTGCCTGGAGTCGGGGGGGAGGTGTTTCCTATGGCTACACCTTC	CAWSRGGGVSYGYTF
TRBV28	NA	TRBD1	TRBJ2-2	TGTGCCAGCAGTACCGACAGGGTAAACGCGAACACCGGGGAGCTGTTTTTT	CASSTDRVNANTGELFF
TRBV6-1	NA	TRBD2	TRBJ2-1	TGTGCCAGCAGCGAACGACTAGCGGGAGGGGGCGGTGAGCAGTTCTTC	CASSERLAGGGGEQFF
TRBV5-1	NA	NA	TRBJ2-1	TGCGCCAGCAGCTCGTACCTTACAGGGCAGGCCTACAATGAGCAGTTCTTC	CASSSYLTGQAYNEQFF
TRBV11-3	NA	NA	TRBJ2-1	TGTGCCAGCAGCTTAACTAGCCTCCCGGGGAATGAGCAGTTCTTC	CASSLTSLPGNEQFF
TRBV6-6	NA	NA	TRBJ2-7	TGTGCCAGCAGTTACTCGGGGGGATCAACCTACGAGCAGTACTTC	CASSYSGGSTYEQYF
TRBV18	NA	TRBD1	TRBJ1-1	TGTGCCAGCTCGAGCGGACAGGGAGCTGAAGCTTTCTTT	CASSSGQGAEAFF
TRBV7-2	NA	NA	TRBJ2-2	TGTGCCAGCAGCTCGAGTACCGGGACGGGAGACGCGACCGGGGAGCTGTTTTTT	CASSSSTGTGDATGELFF
TRBV7-9	NA	TRBD1	TRBJ2-7	TGTGCCAGCAGCTTAGTAGGACAGGGCAACGAGCAGTACTTC	CASSLVGQGNEQYF
TRBV6-5	NA	NA	TRBJ1-2	TGTGCCAGCAGTCCCACGGGGGACTATGGCTACACCTTC	CASSPTGDYGYTF
TRBV19	NA	NA	TRBJ1-4	TGTGCCAGTAGTATAGATGCGGAGGGACCTAATGAAAAACTGTTTTTT	CASSIDAEGPNEKLFF
TRBV29-1	NA	NA	TRBJ1-3	TGCAGCGGACGGACAGCTGGAAACACCATATATTTT	CSGRTAGNTIYF
TRBV6-5	NA	NA	TRBJ2-3	TGTGCCAGCAGGGACTTCACGGCCACAGATACGCAGTATTTT	CASRDFTATDTQYF
TRBV5-5	NA	TRBD2	TRBJ2-3	TGTGCCAGCCTGCGGGGGAATACGCAGTATTTT	CASLRGNTQYF
TRBV4-2	NA	TRBD2	TRBJ2-3	TGTGCCAGCAGCCAAGGTAGCGGGAGGGCTGTCGATACGCAGTATTTT	CASSQGSGRAVDTQYF
TRBV7-9	NA	NA	TRBJ2-5	TGTGCCAGCAGCTTAGCGCGTTGGACTGGGGGGGCCTTCTTGGGGACCCAGTACTTC	CASSLARWTGGAFLGTQYF
TRBV11-3	NA	NA	TRBJ1-2	TGTGCCAGCAGCTTAGACAGCGGAGTTAACTATGGCTACACCTTC	CASSLDSGVNYGYTF
TRBV4-2	NA	TRBD1	TRBJ1-1	TGTGCCAGCAGCCAGCTTCGGACAGGGGTGGCTGAAGCTTTCTTT	CASSQLRTGVAEAFF
TRBV4-3	NA	TRBD1	TRBJ1-2	TGCGCCAGCAGAGGGACAGGGCGATATAACTATGGCTACACCTTC	CASRGTGRYNYGYTF
TRBV5-1	NA	NA	TRBJ1-2	TGCGCCAGCAGCTTGACGGAGGACGTTAACTATGGCTACACCTTC	CASSLTEDVNYGYTF
TRBV5-1	NA	NA	TRBJ2-5	TGCGCCAGCAGCTTGGCCGACAGACAAGAGACCCAGTACTTC	CASSLADRQETQYF
TRBV24-1	NA	TRBD2	TRBJ2-5	TGTGCCACCAGCTTAGCGGGGAACCAAGAGACCCAGTACTTC	CATSLAGNQETQYF
TRBV7-2	once	NA	TRBJ1-5	TGTGCCAGCAGCTTAGCGCGCACTCAGCCCCAGCATTTT	CASSLARTQPQHF
TRBV7-9	many	NA	TRBJ2-7	TGTGCCAGCAGCCCTGACGTCGGACAGCCCTACGAGCAGTACTTC	CASSPDVGQPYEQYF
TRBV19	NA	TRBD1	TRBJ2-7	TGTGCCAGTAGTACAGGTCCTGTTGGGGACAGGTGGACCTACGAGCAGTACTTC	CASSTGPVGDRWTYEQYF
TRBV7-9	once	TRBD1	TRBJ1-2	TGTGCCAGCAGCTTAGGAGGGGGCCCAAACTATGGCTACACCTTC	CASSLGGGPNYGYTF
TRBV9	NA	TRBD2	TRBJ2-2	TGTGCCAGCAGCGTAGGTCCTAGCGGGGGGGCCGGGACCGGGGAGCTGTTTTTT	CASSVGPSGGAGTGELFF
TRBV5-1	NA	TRBD2	TRBJ2-1	TGCGCCAGCAGCTTGGCGGCGGGAGGACACAATGAGCAGTTCTTC	CASSLAAGGHNEQFF
TRBV13	NA	NA	TRBJ2-7	TGTCCCCAGCAGTTGTGGAGGGAATCCTACGAGCAGTACTTC	CPQQLWRESYEQYF
TRBV27	NA	NA	TRBJ2-5	TGTGCCAGCGGAAGACGGGAGGAGACCCAGTACTTC	CASGRREETQYF
TRBV19	NA	NA	TRBJ1-1	TGTGCCAGTAGCCGTCCGGGGGACTATGGAGCTTTCTTT	CASSRPGDYGAFF
TRBV4-3	NA	TRBD1	TRBJ1-1	TGCGCCAGCAGCCACCGTGACAGGGCTGAAGCTTTCTTT	CASSHRDRAEAFF
TRBV5-1	NA	TRBD1	TRBJ2-7	TGCGCCAGCAGCCGGACCGGGACAGGGTACGAGCAGTACTTC	CASSRTGTGYEQYF